This TCR beta chain was observed in a study of T cell responses to AZD1222 COVID-19 vaccine. Study results and limitations: Repertoire collection took place solely once the T cell response had peaked.

Remarks on this clone: The antigen remains unidentified.

The CDR3 has 13 amino acids. The germline V and J ends were trimmed by 3 bases and 6 bases, with 9 bases remaining between them. Generated by immunoSEQ multiplex PCR, the TCRdb table keeps only in-frame clones and is missing some. Of 160,000 or so clones in the sample, roughly 90% are singletons; the top ten hold over 4%. The sample consisted of peripheral blood, taken 28 days after the second AZD1222 dose. The sequence came from an adult who received the AZD1222 COVID-19 vaccine. V gene TRBV12-3 or TRBV12-4 combines with J gene TRBJ2-1; the D is unclear. The CDR3 DNA reads as TGTGCCAGCAGTTTTCGTCCATCCAATGAGCAGTTCTTC. Translating gives CASSFRPSNEQFF.